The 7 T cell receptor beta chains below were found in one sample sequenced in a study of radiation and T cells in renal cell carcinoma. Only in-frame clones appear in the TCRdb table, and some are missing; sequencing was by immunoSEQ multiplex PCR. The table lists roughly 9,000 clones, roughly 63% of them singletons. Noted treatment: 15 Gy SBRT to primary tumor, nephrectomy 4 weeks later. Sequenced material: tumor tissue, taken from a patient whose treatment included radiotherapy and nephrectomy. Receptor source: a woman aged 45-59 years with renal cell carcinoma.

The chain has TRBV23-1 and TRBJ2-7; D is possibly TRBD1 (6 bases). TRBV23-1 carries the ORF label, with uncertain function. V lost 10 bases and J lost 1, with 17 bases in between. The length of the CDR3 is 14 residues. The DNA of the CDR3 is TGCGCCAACCAATACAGGGTAGGGTCCTACGAGCAGTACTTC. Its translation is CANQYRVGSYEQYF.

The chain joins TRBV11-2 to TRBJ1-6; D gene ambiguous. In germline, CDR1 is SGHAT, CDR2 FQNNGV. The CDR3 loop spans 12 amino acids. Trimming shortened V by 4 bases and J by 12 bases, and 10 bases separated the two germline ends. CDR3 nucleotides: TGTGCCAGCAGCTCCCCCGACGGACCCCTCCACTTT. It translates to CASSSPDGPLHF.

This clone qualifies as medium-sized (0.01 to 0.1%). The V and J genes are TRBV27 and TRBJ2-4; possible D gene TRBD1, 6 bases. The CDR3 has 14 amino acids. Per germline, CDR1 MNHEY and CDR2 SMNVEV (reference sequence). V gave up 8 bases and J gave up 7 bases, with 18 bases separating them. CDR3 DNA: TGTGCCAGCCGTTACAGGGAGCCGGGCAACATTCAGTACTTC. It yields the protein CASRYREPGNIQYF.

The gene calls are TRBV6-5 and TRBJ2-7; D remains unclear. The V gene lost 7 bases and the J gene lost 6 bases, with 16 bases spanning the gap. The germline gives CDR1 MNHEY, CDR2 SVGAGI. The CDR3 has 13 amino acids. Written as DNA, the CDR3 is TGTGCCAGCACTCAGTCCAGGTACGCCGAGCAGTACTTC. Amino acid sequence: CASTQSRYAEQYF.

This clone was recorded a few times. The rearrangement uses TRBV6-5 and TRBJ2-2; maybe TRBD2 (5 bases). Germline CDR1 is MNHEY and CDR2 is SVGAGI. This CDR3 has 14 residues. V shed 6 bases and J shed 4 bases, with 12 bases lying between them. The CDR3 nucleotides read TGTGCCAGCAGGACTGACGCGGGCACCGGGGAGCTGTTTTTT. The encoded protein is CASRTDAGTGELFF.

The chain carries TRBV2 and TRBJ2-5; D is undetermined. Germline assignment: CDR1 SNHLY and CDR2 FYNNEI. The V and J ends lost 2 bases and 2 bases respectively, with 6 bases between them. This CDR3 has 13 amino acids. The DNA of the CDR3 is TGTGCCAGCAGTGAAAGCAGACAAGAGACCCAGTACTTC. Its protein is CASSESRQETQYF.

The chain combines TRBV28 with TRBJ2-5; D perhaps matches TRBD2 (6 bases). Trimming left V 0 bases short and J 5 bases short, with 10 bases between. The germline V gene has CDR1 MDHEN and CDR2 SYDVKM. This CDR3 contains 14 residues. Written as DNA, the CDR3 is TGTGCCAGCAGTTTATGGGCTGGGGGGGAGACCCAGTACTTC. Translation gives CASSLWAGGETQYF. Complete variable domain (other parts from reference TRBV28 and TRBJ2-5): DVKVTQSSRYLVKRTGEKVFLECVQDMDHENMFWYRQDPGLGLRLIYFSYDVKMKEKGDIPEGYSVSREKKERFSLILESASTNQTSMYLCASSLWAGGETQYFGPGTRLLVL.